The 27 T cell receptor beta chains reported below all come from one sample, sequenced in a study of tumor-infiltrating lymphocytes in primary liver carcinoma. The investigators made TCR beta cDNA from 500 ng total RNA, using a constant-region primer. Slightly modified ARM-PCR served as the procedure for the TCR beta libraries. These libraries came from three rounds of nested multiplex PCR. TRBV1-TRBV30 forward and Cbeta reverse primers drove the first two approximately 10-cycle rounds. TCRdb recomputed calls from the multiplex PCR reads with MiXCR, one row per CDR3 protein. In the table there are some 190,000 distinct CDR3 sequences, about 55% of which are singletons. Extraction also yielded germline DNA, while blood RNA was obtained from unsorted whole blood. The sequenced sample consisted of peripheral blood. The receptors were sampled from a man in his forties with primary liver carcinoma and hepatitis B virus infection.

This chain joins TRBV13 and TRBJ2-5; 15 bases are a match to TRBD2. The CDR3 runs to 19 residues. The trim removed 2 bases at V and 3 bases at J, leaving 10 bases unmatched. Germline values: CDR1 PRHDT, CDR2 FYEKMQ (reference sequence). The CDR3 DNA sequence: TGTGCCAGCAGCTTAACGGGACTAGCGGGAGGACTGACGGAAGAGACCCAGTACTTC. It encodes CASSLTGLAGGLTEETQYF.

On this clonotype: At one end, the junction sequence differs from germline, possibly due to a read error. The CDR3 nucleotides read TGTGCCGGCAGCCCTCGAGGGAGGGTTCGGGGTGAGCAGTGCTTC. The encoded protein is CAGSPRGRVRGEQCF. The chain is built from TRBV11-3 and TRBJ2-1; 7 bases are a match to TRBD2. This CDR3 is 15 amino acids long. Germline assignment: CDR1 SGHNT and CDR2 YENEEA.

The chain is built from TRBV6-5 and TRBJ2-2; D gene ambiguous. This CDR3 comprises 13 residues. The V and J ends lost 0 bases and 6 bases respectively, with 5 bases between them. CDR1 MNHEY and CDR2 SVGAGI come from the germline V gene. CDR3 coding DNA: TGTGCCAGCAGTTACTCGGTCCCCGGGGAGCTGTTTTTT. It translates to CASSYSVPGELFF.

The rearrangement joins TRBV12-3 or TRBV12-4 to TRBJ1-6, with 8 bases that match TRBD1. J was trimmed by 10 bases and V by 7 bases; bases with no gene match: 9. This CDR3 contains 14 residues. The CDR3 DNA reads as TGTGCCAGCACCTTGACAGGGGAGTTGTCACCCCTCCACTTT. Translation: CASTLTGELSPLHF.

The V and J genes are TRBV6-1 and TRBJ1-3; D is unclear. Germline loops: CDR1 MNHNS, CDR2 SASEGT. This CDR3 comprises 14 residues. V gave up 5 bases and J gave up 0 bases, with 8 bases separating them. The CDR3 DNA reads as TGTGCCAGCAGTACACTGAGCTCTGGAAACACCATATATTTT. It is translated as CASSTLSSGNTIYF.

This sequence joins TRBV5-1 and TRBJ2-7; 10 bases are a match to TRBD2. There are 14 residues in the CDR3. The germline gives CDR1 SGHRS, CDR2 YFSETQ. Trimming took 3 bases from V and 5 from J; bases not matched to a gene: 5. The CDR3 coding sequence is TGCGCCAGCAGCTCCGTAGCGGGAGGCCACGAGCAGTACTTC. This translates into CASSSVAGGHEQYF.

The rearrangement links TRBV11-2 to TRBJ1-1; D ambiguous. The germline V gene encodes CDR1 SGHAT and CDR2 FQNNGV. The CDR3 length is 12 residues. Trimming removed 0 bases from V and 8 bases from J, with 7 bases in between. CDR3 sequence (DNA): TGTGCCAGCAGCTTAGACGGGAGCGAAGCTTTCTTT. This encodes CASSLDGSEAFF.

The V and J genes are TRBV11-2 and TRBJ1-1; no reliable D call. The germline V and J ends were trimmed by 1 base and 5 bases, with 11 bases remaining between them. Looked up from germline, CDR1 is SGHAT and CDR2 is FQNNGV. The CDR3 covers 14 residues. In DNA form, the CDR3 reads TGTGCCAGCAGCTTAGTATCCAAGAAGACTGAAGCTTTCTTT. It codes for CASSLVSKKTEAFF. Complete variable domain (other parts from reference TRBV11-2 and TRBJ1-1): EAGVAQSPRYKIIEKRQSVAFWCNPISGHATLYWYQQILGQGPKLLIQFQNNGVVDDSQLPKDRFSAERLKGVDSTLKIQPAKLEDSAVYLCASSLVSKKTEAFFGQGTRLTVV.

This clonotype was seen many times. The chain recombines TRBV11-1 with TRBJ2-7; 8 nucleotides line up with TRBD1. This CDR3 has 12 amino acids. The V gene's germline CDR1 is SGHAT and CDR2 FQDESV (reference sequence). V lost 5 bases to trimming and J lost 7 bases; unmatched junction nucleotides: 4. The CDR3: CASSLQGDEQYF. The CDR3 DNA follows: TGTGCCAGCAGCCTACAGGGGGATGAGCAGTACTTC.

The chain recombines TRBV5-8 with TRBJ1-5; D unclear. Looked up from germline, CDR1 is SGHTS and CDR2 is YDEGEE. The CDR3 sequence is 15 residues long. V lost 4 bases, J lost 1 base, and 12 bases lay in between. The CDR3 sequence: CASSIDTGSNQPQHF. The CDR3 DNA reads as TGTGCCAGCAGCATTGACACTGGGAGCAATCAGCCCCAGCATTTT.

The chain's CDR3 is CASSEGIRSWNEQFF. CDR3 nucleotide sequence: TGTGCCAGCAGTGAGGGGATCAGGTCGTGGAATGAGCAGTTCTTC. The J gene is TRBJ2-1, the V gene TRBV6-1, with D uncertain. V was shortened by 3 bases and J by 7 bases, with 16 bases between the two germline ends. The length of the CDR3 is 15 residues. CDR1 is MNHNS, CDR2 SASEGT, per germline.

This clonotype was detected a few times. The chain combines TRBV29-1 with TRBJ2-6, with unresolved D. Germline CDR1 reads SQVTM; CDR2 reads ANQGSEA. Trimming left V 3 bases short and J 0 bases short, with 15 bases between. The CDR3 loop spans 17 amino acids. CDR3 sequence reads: CSVEGNLGPSGANVLTF. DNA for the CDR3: TGCAGCGTTGAGGGTAACCTGGGCCCCTCTGGGGCCAACGTCCTGACTTTC. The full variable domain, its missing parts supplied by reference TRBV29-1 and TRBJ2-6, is SAVISQKPSRDICQRGTSLTIQCQVDSQVTMMFWYRQQPGQSLTLIATANQGSEATYESGFVIDKFPISRPNLTFSTLTVSNMSPEDSSIYLCSVEGNLGPSGANVLTFGAGSRLTVL.

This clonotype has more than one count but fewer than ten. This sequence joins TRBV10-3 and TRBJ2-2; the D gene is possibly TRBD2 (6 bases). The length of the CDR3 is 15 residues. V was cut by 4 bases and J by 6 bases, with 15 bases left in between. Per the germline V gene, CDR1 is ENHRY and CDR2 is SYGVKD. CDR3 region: CAISAVGVAAGELFF. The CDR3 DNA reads TGTGCCATCAGTGCGGTGGGAGTAGCGGCCGGGGAGCTGTTTTTT.

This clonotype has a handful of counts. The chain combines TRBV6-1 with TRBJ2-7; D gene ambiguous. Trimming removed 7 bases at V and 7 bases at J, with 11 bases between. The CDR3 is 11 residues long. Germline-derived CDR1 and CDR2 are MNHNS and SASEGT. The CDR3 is CASTFDGEQYF. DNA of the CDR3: TGTGCCAGCACTTTTGACGGAGAGCAGTACTTC.

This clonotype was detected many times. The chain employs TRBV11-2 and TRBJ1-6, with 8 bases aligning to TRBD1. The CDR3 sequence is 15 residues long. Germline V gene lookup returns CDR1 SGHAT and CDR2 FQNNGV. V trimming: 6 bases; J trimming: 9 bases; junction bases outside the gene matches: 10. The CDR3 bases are TGTGCCAGCAGGGAAGACAGGGGCCGGGCTTCACCCCTCCACTTT. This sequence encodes CASREDRGRASPLHF.

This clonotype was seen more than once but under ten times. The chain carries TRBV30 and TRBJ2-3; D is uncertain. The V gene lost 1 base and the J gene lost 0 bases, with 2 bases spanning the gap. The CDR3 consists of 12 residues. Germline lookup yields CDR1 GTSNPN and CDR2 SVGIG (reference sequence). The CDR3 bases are TGTGCCTGGAGTGGGAGCACAGATACGCAGTATTTT. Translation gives CAWSGSTDTQYF.

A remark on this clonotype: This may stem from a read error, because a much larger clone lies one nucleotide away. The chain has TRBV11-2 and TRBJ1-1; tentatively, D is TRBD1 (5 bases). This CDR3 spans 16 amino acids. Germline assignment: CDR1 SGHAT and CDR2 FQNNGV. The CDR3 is CASSLLPLPGGSEDFF. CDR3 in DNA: TGTGCCAGCAGCTTACTCCCCCTCCCGGGGGGAAGTGAAGATTTCTTT.

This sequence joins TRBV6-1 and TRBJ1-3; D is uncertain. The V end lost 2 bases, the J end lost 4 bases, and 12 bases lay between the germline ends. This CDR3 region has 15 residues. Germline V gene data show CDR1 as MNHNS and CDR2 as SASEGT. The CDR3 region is CASSERPGGGNTIYF. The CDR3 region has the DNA TGTGCCAGCAGTGAACGCCCGGGAGGAGGAAACACCATATATTTT.

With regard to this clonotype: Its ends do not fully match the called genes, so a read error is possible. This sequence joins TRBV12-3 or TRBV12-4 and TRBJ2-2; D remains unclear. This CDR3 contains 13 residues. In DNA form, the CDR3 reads TGTGCCAGCAGTTTAGGTCTCACCAGGGAGCTGTTTTTT. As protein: CASSLGLTRELFF.

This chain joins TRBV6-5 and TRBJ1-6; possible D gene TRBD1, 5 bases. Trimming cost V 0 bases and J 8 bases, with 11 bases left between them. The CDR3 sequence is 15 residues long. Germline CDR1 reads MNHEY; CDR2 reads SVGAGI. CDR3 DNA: TGTGCCAGCAGTTACTCGAACGGGGGTGATTCACCCCTCCACTTT. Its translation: CASSYSNGGDSPLHF.

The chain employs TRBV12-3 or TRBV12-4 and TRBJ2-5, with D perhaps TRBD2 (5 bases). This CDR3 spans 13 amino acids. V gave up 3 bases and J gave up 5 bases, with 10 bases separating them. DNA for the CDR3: TGTGCCAGCAGTTTGCGGGCGACGGAGACCCAGTACTTC. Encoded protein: CASSLRATETQYF.

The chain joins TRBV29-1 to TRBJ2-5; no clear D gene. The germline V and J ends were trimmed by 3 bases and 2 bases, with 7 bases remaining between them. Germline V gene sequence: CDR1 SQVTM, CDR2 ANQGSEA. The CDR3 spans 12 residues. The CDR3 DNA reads TGCAGCGTTGAGAACAGTCAAGAGACCCAGTACTTC. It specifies CSVENSQETQYF. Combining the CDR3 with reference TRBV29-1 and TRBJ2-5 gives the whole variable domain SAVISQKPSRDICQRGTSLTIQCQVDSQVTMMFWYRQQPGQSLTLIATANQGSEATYESGFVIDKFPISRPNLTFSTLTVSNMSPEDSSIYLCSVENSQETQYFGPGTRLLVL.

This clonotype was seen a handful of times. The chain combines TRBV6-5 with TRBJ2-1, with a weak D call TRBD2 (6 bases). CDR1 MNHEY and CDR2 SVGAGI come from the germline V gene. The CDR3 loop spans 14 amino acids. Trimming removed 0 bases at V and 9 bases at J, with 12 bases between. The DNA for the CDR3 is TGTGCCAGCAGTTACTCATCTAGCGAGGGTGAGCAGTTCTTC. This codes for CASSYSSSEGEQFF.

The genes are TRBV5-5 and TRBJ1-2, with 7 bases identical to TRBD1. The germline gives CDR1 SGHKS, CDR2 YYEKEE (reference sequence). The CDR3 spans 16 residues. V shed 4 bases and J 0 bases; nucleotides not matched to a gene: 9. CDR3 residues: CASSPGTDRSNYGYTF. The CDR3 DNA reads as TGTGCCAGCAGCCCCGGGACAGACAGATCTAACTATGGCTACACCTTC.

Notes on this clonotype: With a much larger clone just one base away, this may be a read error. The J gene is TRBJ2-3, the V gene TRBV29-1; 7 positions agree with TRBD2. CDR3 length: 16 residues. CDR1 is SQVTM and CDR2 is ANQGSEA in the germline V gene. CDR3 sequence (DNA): TGCAGCGTTGAGTCTCGGCTAGCGGTCCTCACAGATATGCAGTATTTT. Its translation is CSVESRLAVLTDMQYF.

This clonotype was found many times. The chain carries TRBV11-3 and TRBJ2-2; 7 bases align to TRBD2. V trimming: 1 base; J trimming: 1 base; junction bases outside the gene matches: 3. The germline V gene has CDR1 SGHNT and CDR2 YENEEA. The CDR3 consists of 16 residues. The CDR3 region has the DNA TGTGCCAGCAGCTTAGCGCCTAGCGGGAACACCGGGGAGCTGTTTTTT. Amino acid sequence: CASSLAPSGNTGELFF.

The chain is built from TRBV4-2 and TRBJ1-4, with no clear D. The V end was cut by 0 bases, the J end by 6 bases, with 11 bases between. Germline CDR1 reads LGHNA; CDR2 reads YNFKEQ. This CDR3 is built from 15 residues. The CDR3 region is CASSQDGMNDEKLFF. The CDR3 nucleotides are TGTGCCAGCAGCCAAGACGGGATGAACGATGAAAAACTGTTTTTT.